The entry below gives a single T cell receptor beta chain sequence along with its context. Its target antigen remains unknown. No much larger clonotype is one base removed from it; base qualities were not supplied. Taken from cysteine to phenylalanine, the CDR3 has 15 residues. Only the CDR3 DNA stays, 45 bases, in frame from base 1. V loses 6 bases at its end and J loses 3 bases; junction bases beyond the gene matches: 9. In the germline V gene, CDR1 corresponds to SGHRS and CDR2 to YFSETQ. The data belong to a study of technical replicates of blood from a handful of donors (dated by TCRdb to 2016 to 2017). Receptors were amplified or captured by the immunoSEQ multiplex PCR assay. TCRdb's version of the immuneACCESS table is confined to in-frame rearrangements and falls short of the full clone set. An unresolved V gene accounts for under half of the shortfall where checked; the remainder is of unknown origin. This sample lists about 80,000 clones; around 97% were detected once. Jointly, the top ten make up more than 0.15% of the sample.

This TCR came from a human donor in good health. Rearrangement joined TRBV5-1 to TRBJ2-1; 7 bases in the middle match TRBD2. The sequenced sample consisted of T cells isolated from PBMCs. The bases read TGCGCCAGCATCCCTGACGCGGGGGTCTACAATGAGCAGTTCTTC. Its coded protein is CASIPDAGVYNEQFF.